This T cell receptor (beta chain) appears in the sequencing data of a study of yellow fever vaccine responses in identical twins. Study-wide findings and caveats: Convergence reportedly seemed to mark part of the twins' vaccine T cell response, with personalization marking the rest.

TCRdb analysed the RT-PCR reads with MiXCR anew, one entry per CDR3 protein. In the table there are 13,000 or so distinct CDR3 sequences, approximately 84% of which are singletons. Notes on this clonotype: What it recognizes is unknown.

This CDR3 comprises 12 residues. The V and J ends lost 5 bases and 3 bases, in that order; junction bases with no gene match: 3. Per the germline V gene, CDR1 is SQVTM and CDR2 is ANQGSEA. Material: T cells from blood (PBMCs), unsorted or a sorted subset (not recorded which), obtained before or after yellow fever vaccination (not recorded which). The clonotype was recovered from a woman aged 18 to 35 who received the yellow fever vaccine. The rearrangement links TRBV29-1 to TRBJ2-7, with 8 positions matching TRBD1. The CDR3 here is CSVRTGIYEQYF. CDR3 DNA sequence: TGCAGCGTTCGGACAGGGATCTACGAGCAGTACTTC.